These T cell receptor beta chains were read from a single sample in a study of CXCR3-negative and CXCR3-positive naive CD8 T cells. From its re-call of the 5' RACE reads, TCRdb lists each CDR3 protein once, without DNA. The table for this sample gives 150,000 to 180,000 distinct CDR3 sequences. What was sequenced was naive CXCR3+ CD8+ T cells from blood. The receptors here all came from a human donor in good health. Some clones in this sample may be carry-over from other donors' samples. Each CDR3 is given with its conserved first and last residue.

CDR3: CSVELPIRSYNEQFF
J: TRBJ2-1
length: 15
V: TRBV29-1

CDR3: CASSPYRGPDSEAFF
J: TRBJ1-1
length: 15
V: TRBV7-9

CDR3: CASSPSRAQQPQHF
J: TRBJ1-5
length: 14
V: TRBV4-1

CDR3: CASSSSGGPLQYF
J: TRBJ2-3
length: 13
V: TRBV7-2

CDR3: CANTQPGTGELFF
J: TRBJ2-2
length: 13
V: TRBV12-3/TRBV12-4

CDR3: CASSLAADLGTGELFF
J: TRBJ2-2
length: 16
V: TRBV11-3

CDR3: CASSQDPLAGYTDTQYF
J: TRBJ2-3
length: 17
V: TRBV4-1

CDR3: CASSLTSGGTGELFF
J: TRBJ2-2
length: 15
V: TRBV7-8

CDR3: CASNGGAEQFF
J: TRBJ2-1
length: 11
V: TRBV12-3/TRBV12-4

CDR3: CASSEWGQGLDGYTF
J: TRBJ1-2
length: 15
V: TRBV25-1

CDR3: CASSFGTAYGYTF
J: TRBJ1-2
length: 13
V: TRBV7-2

CDR3: CASSQGPSSSYNEQFF
J: TRBJ2-1
length: 16
V: TRBV4-1

CDR3: CASSYSMDEQYF
J: TRBJ2-7
length: 12
V: TRBV6-5

CDR3: CASGSHNYGYTF
J: TRBJ1-2
length: 12
V: TRBV7-3

CDR3: CASSPGRRATGELFF
J: TRBJ2-2
length: 15
V: TRBV6-5